The 27 T cell receptor beta chains given below trace back to one sample, sequenced in a study of chemoradiotherapy in HPV16-positive cancers. Using immunoSEQ multiplex PCR, the repertoire was profiled, and TCRdb retains in-frame clones only, with some absent. The sample carries just under 5,500 clones, 85% to 90% recorded once. Sequenced here: tumor tissue, sampled from a patient who underwent chemoradiotherapy. These receptors were collected from a human donor with HPV-associated anogenital cancer.

The chain uses TRBV7-9 and TRBJ2-5, with TRBD1 matching over 8 bases. CDR3 length: 14 amino acids. After removal of 5 bases from V and 5 bases from J, the junction contained 7 bases not matched to a gene. From germline, CDR1 is SEHNR and CDR2 FQNEAQ (reference sequence). The CDR3 here is CASSPTRTGETQYF. CDR3 DNA: TGTGCCAGCAGCCCGACCCGGACAGGGGAGACCCAGTACTTC.

This rearrangement joins TRBV11-3 to TRBJ1-1; D gene uncertain. The germline gives CDR1 SGHNT, CDR2 YENEEA. V was trimmed by 8 bases and J by 10 bases, leaving 17 bases between them. The length of the CDR3 is 12 residues. CDR3 protein: CASLTPATTAFF. The CDR3 DNA sequence: TGTGCCAGCCTGACCCCCGCTACTACAGCTTTCTTT.

This clone was found a few times. The chain's CDR3 is CAWSVRGNGELFF. The DNA of the CDR3 is TGTGCCTGGAGTGTACGGGGGAACGGGGAGCTGTTTTTT. The rearrangement joins TRBV30 to TRBJ2-2; weak D call: TRBD2 (6 bases). This CDR3 has 13 amino acids. In germline, CDR1 is GTSNPN, CDR2 SVGIG (reference sequence). Deletions cut 0 bases from V and 7 bases from J, with 9 bases between. Variable domain in full (rest from reference TRBV30 and TRBJ2-2): SQTIHQWPATLVQPVGSPLSLECTVEGTSNPNLYWYRQAAGRGLQLLFYSVGIGQISSEVPQNLSASRPQDRQFILSSKKLLLSDSGFYLCAWSVRGNGELFFGEGSRLTVL.

The chain uses TRBV6-1 and TRBJ1-6, with D possibly matching TRBD1 (6 bases). The CDR3 extends over 15 amino acids. Trimming left V 1 base short and J 10 bases short, with 14 bases between. Germline-derived CDR1 and CDR2 are MNHNS and SASEGT. The CDR3 DNA sequence: TGTGCCAGCAGTGAAGAAGTAGGGGGAGGCTCACCCCTCCACTTT. Its protein is CASSEEVGGGSPLHF.

As DNA, the CDR3 is TGTGCCAGCAGCCCAGGGACGGGTCGCGATGAGCAGTTCTTC. It encodes CASSPGTGRDEQFF. The rearrangement uses TRBV7-2 and TRBJ2-1; D assignment may be TRBD1 or TRBD2 (5 bases each). V shed 5 bases and J shed 8 bases, with 16 bases lying between them. Germline CDR1 reads SGHTA; CDR2 reads FQGNSA. CDR3 length: 14 residues.

The chain joins TRBV6-1 to TRBJ2-3; perhaps TRBD1 as D (6 bases). The ends were cut back, 5 bases at V and 0 bases at J, with 12 bases in the middle. The CDR3 spans 15 residues. CDR1 MNHNS and CDR2 SASEGT come from the germline V gene. CDR3 in DNA: TGTGCCAGCAGTTTGACAGGCACTAGCACAGATACGCAGTATTTT. Translation: CASSLTGTSTDTQYF.

The chain links TRBV19 to TRBJ1-5; TRBD1 agrees at 10 bases. With 3 bases clipped from V and 2 bases from J, the junction kept 16 bases outside the gene matches. Germline CDR1 is LNHDA and CDR2 is SQIVND (reference sequence). The length of the CDR3 is 20 residues. The CDR3 sequence is CASSIQGWDRGADRNQPQHF. In nucleotides, the CDR3 is TGTGCCAGTAGTATCCAGGGTTGGGACAGGGGAGCGGATCGCAATCAGCCCCAGCATTTT.

The CDR3 here is CASSYPTGPGVGGQFF. The CDR3 DNA reads TGTGCCAGCAGTTACCCGACAGGGCCAGGGGTCGGGGGACAGTTCTTC. The rearrangement uses TRBV6-5 and TRBJ2-1; D is possibly TRBD1 (7 bases). This CDR3 spans 16 amino acids. Per germline, CDR1 MNHEY and CDR2 SVGAGI. Deletions cut 2 bases from V and 13 bases from J, with 24 bases between.

The V call is TRBV6-4, the J call TRBJ2-6, with no clear D. CDR1 and CDR2 from the germline V gene are MRHNA and SNTAGT. The CDR3 is 15 amino acids. The ends were cut back, 5 bases at V and 1 base at J, with 9 bases in the middle. In DNA, the CDR3 is TGTGCCAGCAGTCAGTCCAGATCTGGGGCCAACGTCCTGACTTTC. This sequence encodes CASSQSRSGANVLTF.

The V and J genes are TRBV6-1 and TRBJ1-5, with 8 bases lining up with TRBD1. J lost 0 bases, V lost 0 bases, and 10 bases had no gene match. CDR1 and CDR2 (germline): MNHNS, SASEGT. The CDR3 has 19 amino acids. This chain's CDR3 is CASSEAPGQETYSNQPQHF. In DNA, the CDR3 is TGTGCCAGCAGTGAAGCCCCGGGACAGGAGACCTATAGCAATCAGCCCCAGCATTTT.

The chain couples TRBV6-4 to TRBJ2-2; 13 bases agree with TRBD2. With 4 bases clipped from V and 4 bases from J, the junction kept 0 bases outside the gene matches. In germline, CDR1 is MRHNA, CDR2 SNTAGT. This CDR3 has 15 amino acids. This CDR3 is CASSGTSGSTGELFF. The CDR3 DNA sequence: TGTGCCAGCAGTGGGACTAGCGGGAGCACCGGGGAGCTGTTTTTT.

The J gene is TRBJ2-3, the V gene TRBV2; 8 nucleotides match TRBD1. In germline, CDR1 is SNHLY, CDR2 FYNNEI. After removal of 5 bases from V and 2 bases from J, the junction contained 9 bases not matched to a gene. The CDR3 has 16 residues. CDR3 coding DNA: TGTGCCAGCAGTACCCGAGGACAGGGTATCACAGATACGCAGTATTTT. Amino acids: CASSTRGQGITDTQYF.

V usage is TRBV7-9 and J usage is TRBJ2-1, with D tentatively TRBD2 (6 bases). V was shortened by 1 base and J by 6 bases, with 16 bases between the two germline ends. This CDR3 spans 16 amino acids. From germline, CDR1 is SEHNR and CDR2 FQNEAQ (reference sequence). The chain's CDR3 is CASSLVVGGPFNEQFF. Written as DNA, the CDR3 is TGTGCCAGCAGCTTAGTGGTCGGGGGTCCTTTCAATGAGCAGTTCTTC.

The chain uses TRBV11-3 and TRBJ2-7; D gene unclear. V dropped 9 bases and J dropped 5 bases, with 17 bases sitting between them. CDR3 length equals 13 residues. From germline, CDR1 is SGHNT and CDR2 YENEEA. CDR3 in DNA: TGTGCCAGGGGGTTGAGCCAGCCCCACGAGCAGTACTTC. Its translation: CARGLSQPHEQYF.

In nucleotides, the CDR3 is TGTGCCAGTAGTATAGATTTCCCCGGGAGGAACTATGGCTACACCTTC. This encodes CASSIDFPGRNYGYTF. The chain carries TRBV19 and TRBJ1-2, with no clear D. Germline V CDR1 and CDR2: LNHDA, SQIVND (reference sequence). V was clipped by 0 bases and J by 2 bases, with 13 bases between them. This CDR3 has 16 residues.

By sample fraction, this clone is large. This chain joins TRBV19 and TRBJ2-1, with TRBD1 matching over 7 bases. V trimming: 4 bases; J trimming: 9 bases; junction bases outside the gene matches: 12. The CDR3 contains 15 residues. The germline gives CDR1 LNHDA, CDR2 SQIVND (reference sequence). The DNA of the CDR3 is TGTGCCAGTAGTAACAGGGGTAGTCAGGAGGTTGAGCAGTTCTTC. It codes for CASSNRGSQEVEQFF.

CDR3 coding DNA: TGTGCCAGCAGTCCCGGACAGGCCGGTCCGGGCTACACCTTC. Protein sequence: CASSPGQAGPGYTF. V gene TRBV28 combines with J gene TRBJ1-2; the match to TRBD1 covers 7 bases. V was pared by 5 bases and J by 8 bases, with 11 bases of the junction left unmatched. Germline V gene sequence: CDR1 MDHEN, CDR2 SYDVKM. This CDR3 has 14 residues.

The CDR3 spells CASSYSGTGDLPQHF. CDR3 DNA sequence: TGTGCCAGCAGTTACTCCGGGACAGGGGATCTGCCCCAGCATTTT. The chain couples TRBV6-6 to TRBJ1-5, with 10 nucleotides matching TRBD1. CDR3 length: 15 residues. Germline V gene lookup returns CDR1 MNHNY and CDR2 SVGAGI (reference sequence). V shed 0 bases and J 9 bases; nucleotides not matched to a gene: 5.

This chain uses TRBV11-2 with TRBJ2-7; 7 positions agree with TRBD2. The V gene end was trimmed by 8 bases and the J gene end by 1 base; junction bases not matched to a gene: 14. The CDR3 has 16 residues. Looked up from germline, CDR1 is SGHAT and CDR2 is FQNNGV. The CDR3 loop is CASALPAGVGSYEQYF. In nucleotides, the CDR3 is TGTGCCAGCGCTCTCCCTGCGGGAGTGGGGTCCTACGAGCAGTACTTC.

The chain is built from TRBV4-3 and TRBJ2-5; 11 positions match TRBD2. In germline, CDR1 is LGHNA, CDR2 YSLEER. CDR3 size: 18 residues. With V trimmed by 3 bases and J by 4 bases, 13 bases remained unmatched. The CDR3 DNA reads as TGCGCCAGCAGCCACAGGACTAGCGGGCGAGGCGGGGGAGAGACCCAGTACTTC. Amino acids: CASSHRTSGRGGGETQYF.

The CDR3 coding sequence is TGTGCCACCAGCAGAACGGGACCCGAGGGAGATACGCAGTATTTT. Translated, it gives CATSRTGPEGDTQYF. The rearrangement joins TRBV15 to TRBJ2-3; either TRBD1 or TRBD2 may fit D (5 bases each). CDR3 size: 15 residues. The V gene's germline CDR1 is LNHNV and CDR2 YYDKDF (reference sequence). Deletions cut 2 bases from V and 5 bases from J, with 14 bases between. Variable domain in full (rest from reference TRBV15 and TRBJ2-3): DAMVIQNPRYQVTQFGKPVTLSCSQTLNHNVMYWYQQKSSQAPKLLFHYYDKDFNNEADTPDNFQSRRPNTSFCFLDIRSPGLGDTAMYLCATSRTGPEGDTQYFGPGTRLTVL.

The genes are TRBV4-1 and TRBJ1-6; D not certain. Looked up from germline, CDR1 is MGHRA and CDR2 is YSYEKL. This CDR3 region has 14 residues. The V end lost 0 bases, the J end lost 9 bases, and 9 bases lay between the germline ends. The CDR3 DNA reads TGCGCCAGCAGCCAAGAGGCAAGTAGTTCACCCCTCCACTTT. It encodes CASSQEASSSPLHF.

This sequence joins TRBV10-2 and TRBJ2-5; D gene unclear. The CDR3 contains 14 residues. Germline V lookup: CDR1 WSHSY, CDR2 SAAADI. Trimming removed 3 bases from V and 1 base from J, with 9 bases in between. The CDR3 DNA sequence: TGCGCCAGCAGTGAAGGCAGGCCCCAAGAGACCCAGTACTTC. Residues: CASSEGRPQETQYF.

Only one count was recorded for this clone. The V gene is TRBV6-1, the J gene TRBJ2-3, with TRBD1 as a possible D gene (6 bases). Trimming stripped 6 bases from V and 7 bases from J, with 17 bases between. Germline lookup yields CDR1 MNHNS and CDR2 SASEGT. The CDR3 sequence is 14 residues long. For the CDR3, the DNA is TGTGCCAGCAGCGGACAGAACTCGGCGTATACGCAGTATTTT. The encoded protein is CASSGQNSAYTQYF.

The chain couples TRBV25-1 to TRBJ2-1; 12 bases agree with TRBD2. The V and J ends lost 6 bases and 4 bases, in that order; junction bases with no gene match: 1. Germline V gives CDR1 MGHDK, CDR2 SYGVNS. CDR3 length equals 14 residues. In nucleotides, the CDR3 is TGTGCCAGCAGGACTAGCGGGGGTTACAATGAGCAGTTCTTC. Protein: CASRTSGGYNEQFF. The full variable domain, rest sourced from reference TRBV25-1 and TRBJ2-1, is EADIYQTPRYLVIGTGKKITLECSQTMGHDKMYWYQQDPGMELHLIHYSYGVNSTEKGDLSSESTVSRIRTEHFPLTLESARPSHTSQYLCASRTSGGYNEQFFGPGTRLTVL.

The gene calls are TRBV5-4 and TRBJ2-2; 8 bases match TRBD1. The CDR3 has 16 residues. J gave up 3 bases and V 2 bases, and 6 bases lay outside the gene matches. The germline V gene encodes CDR1 SGHNT and CDR2 YYREEE (reference sequence). Here the CDR3 DNA reads TGTGCCAGCAGCTTCGGGGACAGGCCTGACACCGGGGAGCTGTTTTTT. This codes for CASSFGDRPDTGELFF.

CDR3 sequence: CASSQDRYDRGIGNTEAFF. In nucleotides, the CDR3 is TGCGCCAGCAGCCAAGATCGATACGACAGGGGAATTGGAAACACTGAAGCTTTCTTT. This chain connects TRBV4-1 to TRBJ1-1; 8 nucleotides agree with TRBD1. This CDR3 comprises 19 residues. Unmatched junction bases numbered 14, after V lost 0 bases and J lost 2 bases. Germline CDR1 reads MGHRA; CDR2 reads YSYEKL.